These T cell receptor beta chains were read from a single sample in a study of cytomegalovirus exposure and HLA in healthy donors. The protocol was immunoSEQ multiplex PCR, while the TCRdb copy is restricted to in-frame clones and leaves out a portion. The sample has about 150,000 clones, around 72% seen once. Sequencing was performed on PBMCs. These receptors all come from a man aged 18 to 29 in good health and CMV-seronegative. Both conserved end residues are part of each CDR3. Fields, in order: CDR3 length, D gene, clone size, V gene, J gene, CDR3 protein, CDR3 DNA. A D gene is named only where the DNA matches it firmly. A clone size is listed for some rows: how often the clone was seen (once, few, many), or a class if it is expanded.

length: 15
D: TRBD2
size: few
V: TRBV19
J: TRBJ2-3
CDR3: CASSRLAGSTDTQYF
DNA: TGTGCCAGTAGTCGACTAGCGGGCTCCACAGATACGCAGTATTTT

length: 16
D: TRBD2
size: once
V: TRBV4-1
J: TRBJ2-7
CDR3: CASSQDWEGGKNEQYF
DNA: TGCGCCAGCAGCCAAGATTGGGAGGGAGGAAAGAACGAGCAGTACTTC

length: 17
D: NA
size: NA
V: TRBV4-1
J: TRBJ2-7
CDR3: CASSLTWGVGGSYEQYF
DNA: TGCGCCAGCAGCCTCACATGGGGGGTAGGAGGGTCCTACGAGCAGTACTTC

length: 15
D: TRBD2
size: NA
V: TRBV5-4
J: TRBJ2-5
CDR3: CASSFSGSPHETQYF
DNA: TGTGCCAGCAGCTTTAGCGGGTCCCCCCATGAGACCCAGTACTTC

length: 16
D: TRBD1
size: NA
V: TRBV6-6
J: TRBJ1-1
CDR3: CATAAPRGQVNTEAFF
DNA: TGTGCCACCGCGGCCCCCAGGGGGCAGGTGAACACTGAAGCTTTCTTT

length: 15
D: NA
size: NA
V: TRBV19
J: TRBJ1-5
CDR3: CASSIEGEVYQPQHF
DNA: TGTGCCAGTAGTATAGAGGGGGAGGTGTATCAGCCCCAGCATTTT

length: 13
D: NA
size: NA
V: TRBV12-5
J: TRBJ1-2
CDR3: CASGFDGNYGYTF
DNA: TGTGCTAGTGGTTTCGACGGGAACTATGGCTACACCTTC

length: 14
D: TRBD1
size: once
V: TRBV2
J: TRBJ2-2
CDR3: CASSRQGSTGELFF
DNA: TGTGCCAGCAGTCGACAGGGATCCACCGGGGAGCTGTTTTTT

length: 12
D: NA
size: NA
V: TRBV29-1
J: TRBJ1-1
CDR3: CSVETGDTEAFF
DNA: TGCAGCGTTGAAACGGGGGACACTGAAGCTTTCTTT

length: 15
D: TRBD1
size: NA
V: TRBV9
J: TRBJ1-3
CDR3: CASSVAWDSGNTIYF
DNA: TGTGCCAGCAGCGTAGCTTGGGACAGTGGAAACACCATATATTTT

length: 14
D: TRBD2
size: NA
V: TRBV27
J: TRBJ2-7
CDR3: CASSLMGGDYEQYF
DNA: TGTGCCAGCAGTTTAATGGGGGGGGACTACGAGCAGTACTTC

length: 15
D: NA
size: few
V: TRBV7-8
J: TRBJ2-3
CDR3: CASSLWDTTTDTQYF
DNA: TGTGCCAGCAGCTTGTGGGACACCACCACAGATACGCAGTATTTT

length: 14
D: TRBD2
size: NA
V: TRBV27
J: TRBJ2-7
CDR3: CASTSLGGGYEQYF
DNA: TGTGCCAGCACATCACTCGGGGGGGGATACGAGCAGTACTTC

length: 16
D: NA
size: once
V: TRBV10-3
J: TRBJ2-2
CDR3: CAISGDQATSTGELFF
DNA: TGTGCCATCAGTGGAGACCAGGCCACCTCAACCGGGGAGCTGTTTTTT

length: 15
D: TRBD2
size: NA
V: TRBV6-5
J: TRBJ2-7
CDR3: CASSYSTGGEDEQYF
DNA: TGTGCCAGCAGTTACTCTACGGGAGGGGAGGACGAGCAGTACTTC

length: 16
D: NA
size: NA
V: TRBV2
J: TRBJ1-1
CDR3: CASRSQGGDWNTEAFF
DNA: TGTGCCAGCAGGTCACAGGGAGGGGACTGGAACACTGAAGCTTTCTTT

length: 13
D: NA
size: NA
V: TRBV5-8
J: TRBJ1-2
CDR3: CASSLPQAYGYTF
DNA: TGTGCCAGCAGCCTCCCCCAGGCCTATGGCTACACCTTC

length: 15
D: NA
size: NA
V: TRBV7-8
J: TRBJ2-7
CDR3: CASSLSGIRDYEQYF
DNA: TGTGCCAGCAGCTTAAGCGGAATTCGGGACTACGAGCAGTACTTC

length: 14
D: TRBD2
size: NA
V: TRBV6-5
J: TRBJ2-1
CDR3: CASSQTTSGIEQFF
DNA: TGTGCCAGCAGTCAAACGACTAGCGGGATCGAGCAGTTCTTC

length: 13
D: NA
size: NA
V: TRBV14
J: TRBJ1-4
CDR3: CASSRTTGEKLFF
DNA: TGTGCCAGCAGCCGCACCACGGGTGAAAAACTGTTTTTT

length: 13
D: NA
size: once
V: TRBV7-9
J: TRBJ2-2
CDR3: CATQPGATGELFF
DNA: TGTGCCACTCAACCAGGGGCCACCGGGGAGCTGTTTTTT

length: 17
D: NA
size: few
V: TRBV9
J: TRBJ2-1
CDR3: CASSVVSLPSSYNEQFF
DNA: TGTGCCAGCAGCGTAGTTAGCCTGCCGAGCTCCTACAATGAGCAGTTCTTC

length: 13
D: NA
size: NA
V: TRBV10-2
J: TRBJ1-5
CDR3: CASSESSRQPQHF
DNA: TGCGCCAGCAGTGAGTCGAGTCGCCAGCCCCAGCATTTT

length: 15
D: TRBD1
size: NA
V: TRBV5-8
J: TRBJ1-5
CDR3: CASSLGQGGSQPQHF
DNA: TGTGCCAGCAGCTTGGGACAGGGTGGAAGTCAGCCCCAGCATTTT

length: 16
D: TRBD1
size: NA
V: TRBV6-5
J: TRBJ2-7
CDR3: CASSYWDRTSSYEQYF
DNA: TGTGCCAGCAGTTACTGGGACAGGACGAGCTCCTACGAGCAGTACTTC

length: 15
D: TRBD1
size: NA
V: TRBV6-5
J: TRBJ1-6
CDR3: CASSPQGPSNSPLHF
DNA: TGTGCCAGCAGTCCACAGGGGCCCTCTAATTCACCCCTCCACTTT

length: 14
D: TRBD2
size: once
V: TRBV7-2
J: TRBJ2-7
CDR3: CASSTIAGANEQYF
DNA: TGTGCCAGCAGCACGATAGCGGGGGCGAACGAGCAGTACTTC

length: 15
D: TRBD2
size: NA
V: TRBV18
J: TRBJ2-7
CDR3: CASSPPGLGNYEQYF
DNA: TGTGCCAGCTCACCACCGGGACTAGGGAATTACGAGCAGTACTTC

length: 14
D: NA
size: NA
V: TRBV18
J: TRBJ1-1
CDR3: CASSPGGGNTEAFF
DNA: TGTGCCAGCTCACCGGGGGGAGGGAACACTGAAGCTTTCTTT

length: 16
D: NA
size: NA
V: TRBV6-1
J: TRBJ1-1
CDR3: CASSEQVTQWDTEAFF
DNA: TGTGCCAGCAGTGAGCAGGTGACGCAATGGGACACTGAAGCTTTCTTT

length: 15
D: TRBD1
size: NA
V: TRBV4-3
J: TRBJ2-7
CDR3: CASSRQDRGPYEQYF
DNA: TGCGCCAGCAGCCGCCAGGACAGGGGGCCCTACGAGCAGTACTTC

length: 13
D: NA
size: few
V: TRBV6-5
J: TRBJ2-6
CDR3: CASSPAGANVLTF
DNA: TGTGCCAGCAGTCCCGCTGGGGCCAACGTCCTGACTTTC

length: 15
D: TRBD2
size: NA
V: TRBV7-9
J: TRBJ2-7
CDR3: CASSSSGILTYEQYF
DNA: TGTGCCAGCAGCTCGAGCGGGATTCTTACCTACGAGCAGTACTTC

length: 13
D: NA
size: NA
V: TRBV4-1
J: TRBJ2-3
CDR3: CASSETGLHTQYF
DNA: TGCGCCAGCAGCGAAACGGGACTTCATACGCAGTATTTT

length: 14
D: NA
size: NA
V: TRBV9
J: TRBJ2-7
CDR3: CASSVGRDSDEQYF
DNA: TGTGCCAGCAGCGTAGGAAGGGATAGCGACGAGCAGTACTTC

length: 15
D: NA
size: once
V: TRBV28
J: TRBJ1-5
CDR3: CANRLGQSPNQPQHF
DNA: TGTGCCAACAGACTTGGACAGAGCCCCAATCAGCCCCAGCATTTT